This section outlines one TCR beta chain sequence together with its context. What it recognizes is unknown. The sample belongs to a study of shared clonotypes between healthy human individuals. Broader study findings: Depth was large, yet rarefaction showed that sorted-subset sequencing was incomplete.

Assay execution took place at the deep level. This table comes from immunoSEQ multiplex PCR, and its TCRdb copy is limited to in-frame clones, with some not included. The table lists 2 million to 3 million clones, about 92% of them singletons. The junction had 2 bases not matched to a gene; V was cut back by 1 base and J by 6 bases. The V gene's germline CDR1 is SGHVS and CDR2 FQNEAQ. The CDR3 is 15 residues long. The sample comprised naive CD4+ T cells sorted from blood. Subset of the sample: CD45RA+ positively selected. The chain uses TRBV7-8 and TRBJ2-1; TRBD2 matches 11 bases. The source of this sequence is a man aged 18 to 30 in good health. CDR3 sequence (DNA): TGTGCCAGCAGCTTAGGACTAGCGGGGATCAATGAGCAGTTCTTC. Residues: CASSLGLAGINEQFF.